This is a list of T cell receptor beta chains from one sample in a study of regulatory T cells in long-lasting Graves disease. One entry per CDR3 protein, called by TCRdb with MiXCR from the multiplex PCR reads. This table has around 450,000 distinct CDR3 sequences, more than 13% appearing once. The same sample was also used in a study of T cells in Graves' hyperthyroidism and ophthalmopathy.

The sample in question was peripheral blood mononuclear cells (PBMCs), obtained at new diagnosis, from a patient treated with antithyroid drugs. The receptors stem from a woman in her 30s with Graves disease. The CDR3 runs from the conserved cysteine through the conserved F or W. A row's size may be missing; if present it is once, few, many or a size class.

cdr3_length	clone_size	j_call	v_call	cdr3_aa
13	many	TRBJ2-1	TRBV5-1	CASRGEGSDEQFF
12	many	TRBJ2-2	TRBV5-1	CASSYNTGELFF
14	few	TRBJ2-3	TRBV29-1	CSVVSRDSTDTQYF
14	many	TRBJ2-5	TRBV24-1	CATSVEGGRETQYF
13	few	TRBJ2-7	TRBV5-4	CASSSTVDYEQYF
13	many	TRBJ2-1	TRBV12-3/TRBV12-4	CASSSSGEDEQFF
13	many	TRBJ2-3	TRBV6-1	CASKGGDVDTQYF
15	many	TRBJ1-2	TRBV12-3/TRBV12-4	CASSLFTGTADGYTF
16	-	TRBJ2-1	TRBV19	CASSIPSGIDYNEQFF
16	many	TRBJ2-4	TRBV2	CASSASQGGPLSIQYF
12	-	TRBJ2-1	TRBV5-1	CASSGRGLELTF
13	many	TRBJ2-7	TRBV29-1	CSVESPPTYEQYF
14	many	TRBJ2-2	TRBV12-3/TRBV12-4	CASSFMGGTGELFF
12	many	TRBJ2-2	TRBV12-3/TRBV12-4	CASSSGIGELFF
16	-	TRBJ1-4	TRBV4-1	CASSQEPWGFNEKLFF
14	-	TRBJ1-2	TRBV7-3	CASSSSTETYGYTF
13	many	TRBJ2-2	TRBV20-1	CSARGERYGELFF
15	many	TRBJ2-1	TRBV15	CATSRDWSYRDEQFF
15	many	TRBJ2-5	TRBV28	CASSPTGAGEETQYF
15	-	TRBJ2-2	TRBV12-5	CASALGTGNTGELFF
17	few	TRBJ2-4	TRBV28	CASSLGPGGVAKNIQYF
15	few	TRBJ2-1	TRBV6-2/TRBV6-3	CASSFGQGSFNEQFF
11	-	TRBJ2-1	TRBV6-1	CPEDRDDEQFF
15	many	TRBJ2-7	TRBV12-3/TRBV12-4	CASTQGAGGTYEQYF
11	-	TRBJ2-7	TRBV29-1	CSVLWNYEQYF
16	few	TRBJ2-5	TRBV27	CASSPYTRGGQETQYF
14	few	TRBJ1-1	TRBV10-3	CAIRTTEGATEAFF
14	-	TRBJ1-1	TRBV24-1	CATSDPDRGGVALF
14	-	TRBJ1-5	TRBV12-3/TRBV12-4	CASSFLYSNQPQHF
18	many	TRBJ2-1	TRBV2	CASSEAELAGVGYNEQFF
12	few	TRBJ2-3	TRBV18	CASSPVEDTQYF